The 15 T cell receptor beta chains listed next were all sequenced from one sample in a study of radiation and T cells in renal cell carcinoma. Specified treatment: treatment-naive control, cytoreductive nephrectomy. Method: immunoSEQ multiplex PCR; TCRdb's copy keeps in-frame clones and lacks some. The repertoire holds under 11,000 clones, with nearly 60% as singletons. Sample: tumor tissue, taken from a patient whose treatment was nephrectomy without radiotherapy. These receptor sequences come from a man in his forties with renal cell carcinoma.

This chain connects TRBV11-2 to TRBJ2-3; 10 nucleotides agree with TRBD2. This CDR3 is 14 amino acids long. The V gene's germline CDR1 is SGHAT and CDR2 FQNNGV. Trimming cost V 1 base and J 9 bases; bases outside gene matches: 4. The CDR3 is CASSLGTSGITQYF. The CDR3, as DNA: TGTGCCAGCAGCTTAGGAACTAGCGGGATCACGCAGTATTTT.

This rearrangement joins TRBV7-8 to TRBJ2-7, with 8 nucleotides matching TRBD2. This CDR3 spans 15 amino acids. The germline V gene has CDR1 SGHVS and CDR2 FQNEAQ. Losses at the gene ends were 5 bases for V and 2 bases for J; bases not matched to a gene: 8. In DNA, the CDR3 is TGTGCCAGCAGCCCCCGGACTAGCCGTACCTACGAGCAGTACTTC. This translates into CASSPRTSRTYEQYF.

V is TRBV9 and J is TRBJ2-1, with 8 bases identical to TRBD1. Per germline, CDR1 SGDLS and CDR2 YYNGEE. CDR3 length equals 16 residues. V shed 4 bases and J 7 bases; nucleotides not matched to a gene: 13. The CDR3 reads CASSPRTGTGRNEQFF. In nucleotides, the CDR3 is TGTGCCAGCAGCCCCCGAACCGGGACAGGCAGAAATGAGCAGTTCTTC.

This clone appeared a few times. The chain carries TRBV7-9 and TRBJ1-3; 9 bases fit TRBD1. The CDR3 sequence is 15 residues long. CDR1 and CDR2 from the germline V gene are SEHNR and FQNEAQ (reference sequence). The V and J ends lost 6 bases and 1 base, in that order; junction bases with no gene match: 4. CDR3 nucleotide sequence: TGTGCCAGCAGGGGACAGGGAGAATCTGGAAACACCATATATTTT. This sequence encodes CASRGQGESGNTIYF.

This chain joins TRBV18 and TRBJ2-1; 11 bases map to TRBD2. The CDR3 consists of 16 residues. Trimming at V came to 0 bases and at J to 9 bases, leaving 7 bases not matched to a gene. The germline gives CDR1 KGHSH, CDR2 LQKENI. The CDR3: CASSPPTSGTGGEQFF. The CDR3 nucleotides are TGTGCCAGCTCACCACCGACTAGCGGGACCGGCGGTGAGCAGTTCTTC.

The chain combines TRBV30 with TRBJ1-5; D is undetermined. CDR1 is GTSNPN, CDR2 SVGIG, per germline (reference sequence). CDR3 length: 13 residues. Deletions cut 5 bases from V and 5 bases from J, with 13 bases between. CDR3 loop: CAWEKAADQPQHF. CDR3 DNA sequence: TGTGCCTGGGAGAAGGCGGCTGATCAGCCCCAGCATTTT.

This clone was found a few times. For the CDR3, the DNA is TGTGCCAGTAGTTACCGACTAGGCTCCCAAGAGACCCAGTACTTC. It codes for CASSYRLGSQETQYF. The chain recombines TRBV19 with TRBJ2-5, with D tentatively TRBD2 (6 bases). The CDR3 length is 15 residues. The germline V and J ends were trimmed by 5 bases and 1 base, with 14 bases remaining between them. Germline V gives CDR1 LNHDA, CDR2 SQIVND (reference sequence).

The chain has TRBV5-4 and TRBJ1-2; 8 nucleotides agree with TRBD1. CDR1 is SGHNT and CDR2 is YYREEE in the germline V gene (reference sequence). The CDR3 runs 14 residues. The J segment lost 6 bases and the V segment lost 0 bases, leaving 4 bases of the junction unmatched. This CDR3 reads CASSLAQGADGYTF. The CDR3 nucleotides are TGTGCCAGCAGCTTGGCCCAGGGGGCGGATGGCTACACCTTC.

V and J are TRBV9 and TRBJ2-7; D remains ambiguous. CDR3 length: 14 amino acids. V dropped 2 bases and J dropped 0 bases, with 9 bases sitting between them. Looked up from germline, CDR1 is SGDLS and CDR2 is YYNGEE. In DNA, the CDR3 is TGTGCCAGCAGCGTCTCGGCCAGCTCCTACGAGCAGTACTTC. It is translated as CASSVSASSYEQYF.

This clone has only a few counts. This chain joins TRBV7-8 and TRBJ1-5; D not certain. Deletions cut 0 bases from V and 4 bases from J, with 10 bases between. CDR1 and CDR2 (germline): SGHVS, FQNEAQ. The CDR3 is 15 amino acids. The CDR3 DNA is TGTGCCAGCAGCTTAGCCGGGGTTGGAAATCAGCCCCAGCATTTT. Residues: CASSLAGVGNQPQHF. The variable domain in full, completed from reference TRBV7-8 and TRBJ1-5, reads GAGVSQSPRYKVAKRGQDVALRCDPISGHVSLFWYQQALGQGPEFLTYFQNEAQLDKSGLPSDRFFAERPEGSVSTLKIQRTQQEDSAVYLCASSLAGVGNQPQHFGDGTRLSIL.

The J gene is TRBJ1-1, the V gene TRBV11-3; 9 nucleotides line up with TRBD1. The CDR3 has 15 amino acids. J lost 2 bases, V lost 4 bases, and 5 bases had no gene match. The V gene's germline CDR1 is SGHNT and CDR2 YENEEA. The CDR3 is CASSSRTGVNTEAFF. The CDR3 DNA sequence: TGTGCCAGCAGCTCCCGGACAGGGGTTAACACTGAAGCTTTCTTT.

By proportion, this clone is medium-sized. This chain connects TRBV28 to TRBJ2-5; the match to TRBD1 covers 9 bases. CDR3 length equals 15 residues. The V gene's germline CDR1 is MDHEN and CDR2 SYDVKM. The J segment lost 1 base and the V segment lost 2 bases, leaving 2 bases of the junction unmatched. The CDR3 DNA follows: TGTGCCAGCAGTTTAGAGACAGGGGGCCAAGAGACCCAGTACTTC. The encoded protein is CASSLETGGQETQYF.

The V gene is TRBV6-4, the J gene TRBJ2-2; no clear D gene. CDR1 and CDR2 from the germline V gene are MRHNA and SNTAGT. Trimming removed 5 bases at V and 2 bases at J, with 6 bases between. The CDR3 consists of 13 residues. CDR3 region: CASSLFNTGELFF. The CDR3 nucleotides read TGTGCCAGCAGTCTTTTTAACACCGGGGAGCTGTTTTTT.

CDR3 sequence: CAWSVQGGETQYF. CDR3 nucleotide sequence: TGTGCCTGGAGTGTACAAGGGGGAGAGACCCAGTACTTC. The chain joins TRBV30 to TRBJ2-5; TRBD1 is a possible D gene (6 bases). The CDR3 runs 13 residues. Trimming removed 0 bases from V and 4 bases from J, with 9 bases in between. From germline, CDR1 is GTSNPN and CDR2 SVGIG (reference sequence).

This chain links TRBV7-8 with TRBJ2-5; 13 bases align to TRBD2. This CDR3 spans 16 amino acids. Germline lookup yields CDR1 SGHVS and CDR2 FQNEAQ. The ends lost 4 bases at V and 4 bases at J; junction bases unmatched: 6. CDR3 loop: CASSSSGLAGIETQYF. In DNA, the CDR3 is TGTGCCAGCAGCTCCTCGGGACTAGCGGGAATAGAGACCCAGTACTTC.